One and the same sample provided the 5 T cell receptor beta chains below, sequenced in a study of blood T cell repertoires in COVID-19. The assay was immunoSEQ multiplex PCR, and TCRdb's table has in-frame clones only and misses some. The repertoire holds some 380,000 clones, with approximately 91% as singletons. Sequenced sample: PBMCs or T cells enriched from blood (not recorded which). The source is a woman aged 40 to 49 with acute COVID-19.

Points on this clone: The sample carries other DNA sequences with the same CDR3. The chain uses TRBV5-4 and TRBJ2-3; D is ambiguous. The CDR3 has 16 amino acids. CDR1 is SGHNT and CDR2 is YYREEE in the germline V gene (reference sequence). V was pared by 0 bases and J by 2 bases, with 13 bases between. CDR3 region: CASSLGAGEATDTQYF. The CDR3 DNA follows: TGTGCCAGCAGCTTGGGGGCAGGCGAAGCCACAGATACGCAGTATTTT.

This clone was recorded only once. This chain uses TRBV5-1 with TRBJ1-2; the D gene is possibly TRBD1 (6 bases). Trimming took 4 bases from V and 8 from J, leaving 9 bases between them. The CDR3 totals 11 residues. Germline V CDR1 and CDR2: SGHRS, YFSETQ. DNA for the CDR3: TGCGCCAGCAGCCATGGACAGGGCTACACCTTC. Residues: CASSHGQGYTF.

The rearrangement uses TRBV30 and TRBJ1-1; possibly TRBD1 for D (5 bases). V was cut by 7 bases and J by 0 bases, with 18 bases left in between. CDR3 length equals 15 residues. Per the germline V gene, CDR1 is GTSNPN and CDR2 is SVGIG (reference sequence). The DNA for the CDR3 is TGTGCCTCGACGAAGGGATACAGGATGAACACTGAAGCTTTCTTT. Amino acids: CASTKGYRMNTEAFF.

This chain joins TRBV6-5 and TRBJ2-7; the D gene is possibly TRBD2 (6 bases). CDR1 is MNHEY, CDR2 SVGAGI, per germline. Trimming cost V 6 bases and J 0 bases, with 12 bases left between them. The CDR3 spans 14 residues. The CDR3 loop reads CASRKTGDSYEQYF. For the CDR3, the DNA is TGTGCCAGCAGAAAGACGGGGGACTCCTACGAGCAGTACTTC.

This sequence joins TRBV23-1 and TRBJ2-7; D might be TRBD2 (5 bases). TRBV23-1 is assigned to the ORF class and has an uncertain function. The CDR3 runs 15 residues. With 8 bases removed from V and 1 base from J, the gap between germline ends came to 18 bases. This CDR3 is CASAHRGPPSYEQYF. CDR3 bases: TGCGCCAGCGCTCACCGCGGGCCGCCTTCCTACGAGCAGTACTTC.